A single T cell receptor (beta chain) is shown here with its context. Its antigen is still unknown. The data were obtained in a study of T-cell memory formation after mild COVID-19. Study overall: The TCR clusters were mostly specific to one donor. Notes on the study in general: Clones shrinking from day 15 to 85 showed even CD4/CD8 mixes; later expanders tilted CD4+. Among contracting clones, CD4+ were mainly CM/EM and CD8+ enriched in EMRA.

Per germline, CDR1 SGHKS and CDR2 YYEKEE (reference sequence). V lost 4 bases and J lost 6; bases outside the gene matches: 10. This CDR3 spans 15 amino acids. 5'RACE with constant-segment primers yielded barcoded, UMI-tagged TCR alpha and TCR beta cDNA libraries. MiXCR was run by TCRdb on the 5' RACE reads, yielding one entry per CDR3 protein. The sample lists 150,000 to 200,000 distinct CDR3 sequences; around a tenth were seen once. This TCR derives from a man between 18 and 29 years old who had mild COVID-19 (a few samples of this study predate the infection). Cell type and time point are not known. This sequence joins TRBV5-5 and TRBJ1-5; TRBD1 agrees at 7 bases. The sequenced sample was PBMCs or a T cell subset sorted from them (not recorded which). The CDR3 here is CASSPGRGAGQPQHF. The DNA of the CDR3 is TGTGCCAGCAGCCCGGGCAGGGGGGCTGGTCAGCCCCAGCATTTT. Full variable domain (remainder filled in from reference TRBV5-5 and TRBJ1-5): DAGVTQSPTHLIKTRGQQVTLRCSPISGHKSVSWYQQVLGQGPQFIFQYYEKEERGRGNFPDRFSARQFPNYSSELNVNALLLGDSALYLCASSPGRGAGQPQHFGDGTRLSIL.